The sequence of this TCR beta chain was determined in a study of blood T cell repertoires in COVID-19. The CDR3 consists of 14 residues. Trimming took off 6 bases at V and 1 base at J, with 12 bases between the two ends. CDR1 is MNHEY, CDR2 SVGAGI, per germline. Method: immunoSEQ multiplex PCR; TCRdb's copy keeps in-frame clones and lacks some. The sample contains approximately 86,000 clones, roughly nine tenths of which appear only once. Sequencing input: peripheral blood. V gene TRBV6-5 combines with J gene TRBJ1-1; D is ambiguous. The sequence derives from a man in his fifties with acute or convalescent COVID-19. CDR3 sequence (DNA): TGTGCCAGCAGCCAGACTTTTCAGAACACTGAAGCTTTCTTT. Encoded protein: CASSQTFQNTEAFF.